The 3 T cell receptor beta chains given below trace back to one sample, sequenced in a study of human T cells and chemical hapten exposure (dated by TCRdb to about 2021). Interpreted using the paper, the time point label stands for: patch test 1, 2 weeks after DPC sensitization. This specimen's treatment or condition label, per the study, means: therapeutic diphenylcyclopropenone sensitization with weekly scalp DPC. Receptor amplification or capture employed RACE. The data were produced on a NextSeq 500. The public reads were reprocessed in TCRdb via fastp at Q25 and MiXCR, keeping in-frame beta chains. Rows with one shared CDR3 protein collapse into an entry with the most common genes and DNA. The sample table contains some 400,000 distinct CDR3 sequences; only one count was recorded for 4% to 5.5% of them. The ten largest account for under 2.5% of the sample. The sample here was whole blood, taken in connection with sensitization to the hapten diphenylcyclopropenone (DPC). These TCRs come from a woman aged 50 to 60 with alopecia areata. Some clones in this sample may be carry-over from other donors' samples.

This clonotype has at least ten counts. The rearrangement joins TRBV6-2 or TRBV6-3 to TRBJ2-6; D tentatively fits TRBD1 or TRBD2 (5 bases each). CDR3 length: 18 residues. The germline V gene has CDR1 MNHEY and CDR2 SVGEGT. Trimming took off 5 bases at V and 0 bases at J, with 17 bases between the two ends. The CDR3 nucleotides are TGTGCCAGCAGTCCGACCGGGACGGACCTCTCTGGGGCCAACGTCCTGACTTTC. It yields the protein CASSPTGTDLSGANVLTF.

The table lists this clonotype with many counts. The chain uses TRBV5-1 and TRBJ2-3, with D tentatively TRBD1 (6 bases). The V gene's germline CDR1 is SGHRS and CDR2 YFSETQ. This CDR3 has 12 amino acids. V was pared by 4 bases and J by 8 bases, with 11 bases between. The DNA for the CDR3 is TGCGCCAGCAGCCCGGCAGGGGTTACGCAGTATTTT. Amino acid sequence: CASSPAGVTQYF.

The chain is built from TRBV29-1 and TRBJ1-5, with TRBD1 as a possible D gene (5 bases). The V gene lost 1 base and the J gene lost 4 bases, with 8 bases spanning the gap. The germline V gene encodes CDR1 SQVTM and CDR2 ANQGSEA. The CDR3 is made up of 13 amino acids. CDR3 in amino acids: CSVEGQGNQPQHF. CDR3 DNA sequence: TGCAGCGTTGAAGGCCAGGGAAATCAGCCCCAGCATTTT.